The TCR beta chain described here comes from a study of cytomegalovirus exposure and HLA in healthy donors. General study points: Data from an earlier analysis indicated that most TCR beta V segments were productive either about 87% or about 30% of the time. In a later analysis, HLA-associated beta chains showed higher expansion and lower generation probabilities than comparable chains. Later genetic work tied a missense DCLRE1C variant to beta-chain V and J trimming.

About this clone itself: What it binds is not known.

Donors showed nominal health when sampled, although they likely had unrecorded immune exposures. With 60 Vbeta and 13 Jbeta primers, the PCR was carried out. Profiled with immunoSEQ multiplex PCR; TCRdb holds only in-frame clones, not every one. The sample is made up of around 140,000 clones, and the top ten hold approximately 1.5% of it. The CDR3 contains 11 residues. V was trimmed by 6 bases and J by 6 bases, leaving 6 bases between them. CDR1 is KGHSH and CDR2 is LQKENI in the germline V gene. The clonotype comes from a woman between 45 and 60 years old in good health and CMV-seronegative. J is TRBJ2-1 and V is TRBV18; D remains unclear. Sequencing input: PBMCs. The CDR3 here is CASSPSNEQFF. CDR3 DNA: TGTGCCAGCTCCCCCTCCAATGAGCAGTTCTTC.